A single T cell receptor beta chain is shown here with its context. Antigen: not known. CDR1 SGHDT and CDR2 YYEEEE come from the germline V gene. The CDR3 runs 18 residues. V dropped 4 bases and J dropped 1; count of bases not matched to a gene: 8. The data belong to a study of cytomegalovirus exposure and HLA in healthy donors. Study-wide context: Early released data had about 80 million unique TCRs, all coming from HLA-typed donors.

The study ran its PCR with 60 Vbeta and 13 Jbeta primers. TCRdb's table, derived via immunoSEQ multiplex PCR, lists solely in-frame clones and lacks some. Among 90,000 to 100,000 clones, about 75% were seen once, and the ten largest hold around 7%. Study results and caveats: Most observed TCR sequences were rare, whereas some public TCRs were detected in many donors. In a later analysis, productive TCRs from donors in an Asian-associated ancestry cluster reportedly carried fewer N-insertions than the cohort mean.

This clonotype originated in a man aged 35-49 years in good health and CMV-seropositive. The sequenced sample consisted of PBMCs. The V call is TRBV5-6, the J call TRBJ2-3; TRBD2 agrees at 14 bases. Written as DNA, the CDR3 is TGTGCCAGCAGCGGACCGGGACTAGCGGGAGCACGCACAGATACGCAGTATTTT. Its protein product is CASSGPGLAGARTDTQYF.